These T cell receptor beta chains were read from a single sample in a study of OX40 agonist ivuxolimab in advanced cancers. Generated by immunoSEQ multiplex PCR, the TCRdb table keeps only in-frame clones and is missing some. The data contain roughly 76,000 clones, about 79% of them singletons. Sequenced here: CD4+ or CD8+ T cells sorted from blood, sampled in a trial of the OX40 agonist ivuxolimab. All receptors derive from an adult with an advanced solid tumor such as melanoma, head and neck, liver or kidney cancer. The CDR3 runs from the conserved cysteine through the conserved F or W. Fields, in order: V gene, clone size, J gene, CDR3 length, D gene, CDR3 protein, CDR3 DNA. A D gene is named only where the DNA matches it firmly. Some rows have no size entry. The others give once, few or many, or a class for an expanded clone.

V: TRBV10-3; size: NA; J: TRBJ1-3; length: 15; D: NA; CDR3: CASGSQEGRADTIYF; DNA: TGTGCCAGCGGCTCACAGGAGGGAAGGGCGGACACCATATATTTT
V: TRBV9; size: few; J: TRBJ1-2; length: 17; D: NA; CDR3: CASSAAGTTARAKGYTF; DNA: TGTGCCAGCAGCGCGGCCGGGACGACGGCCCGGGCGAAGGGCTACACCTTC
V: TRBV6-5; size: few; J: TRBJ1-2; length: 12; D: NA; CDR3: CASSRTDYGYTF; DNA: TGTGCCAGCAGTCGGACTGACTATGGCTACACCTTC
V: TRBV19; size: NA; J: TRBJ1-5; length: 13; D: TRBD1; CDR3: CASGQDRGQPQHF; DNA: TGTGCCAGTGGACAGGACAGGGGACAGCCCCAGCATTTT
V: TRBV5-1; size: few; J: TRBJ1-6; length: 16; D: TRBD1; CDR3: CASSSQGSAYNSPLHF; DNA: TGCGCCAGCAGCTCACAGGGGTCCGCTTATAATTCACCCCTCCACTTT
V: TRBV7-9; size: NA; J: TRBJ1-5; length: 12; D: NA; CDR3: CASSLGDQAQHF; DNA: TGTGCCAGCAGCTTAGGGGACCAGGCCCAGCATTTT
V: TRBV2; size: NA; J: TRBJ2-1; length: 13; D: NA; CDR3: CASSVQGYNEQFF; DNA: TGTGCCAGCAGTGTACAGGGCTACAATGAGCAGTTCTTC
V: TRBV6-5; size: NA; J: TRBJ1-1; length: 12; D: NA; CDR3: CASRDPNTEAFF; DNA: TGTGCCAGCAGGGACCCGAACACTGAAGCTTTCTTT
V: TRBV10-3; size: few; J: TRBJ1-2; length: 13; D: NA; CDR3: CAISESNSHGYTF; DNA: TGTGCCATCAGTGAGTCGAACAGCCATGGCTACACCTTC
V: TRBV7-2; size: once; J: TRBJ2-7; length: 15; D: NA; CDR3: CASSLGLAGGYEQYF; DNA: TGTGCCAGCAGCCTGGGGCTAGCAGGAGGGTACGAGCAGTACTTC
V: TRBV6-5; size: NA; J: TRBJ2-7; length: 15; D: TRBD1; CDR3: CASSYSLQGSYEQYF; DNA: TGTGCCAGCAGTTACTCGTTACAGGGGTCCTACGAGCAGTACTTC
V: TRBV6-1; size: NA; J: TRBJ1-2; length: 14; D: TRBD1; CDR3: CASSDINRGHGYTF; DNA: TGTGCCAGCAGTGATATTAACAGGGGGCATGGCTACACCTTC
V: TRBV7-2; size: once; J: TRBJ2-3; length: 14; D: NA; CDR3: CASRPPGSTDTQYF; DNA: TGTGCCAGCAGACCCCCCGGCAGCACAGATACGCAGTATTTT